This T cell receptor (beta chain) emerged from a study of T cells in localized non-small cell lung cancer. General study results and limits: Detection in adjacent lung was observed for a median approximately 52 of the top 100 tumor clones. Greater T cell density in blood accompanied longer overall survival.

Of note for this clone: Antigen unknown.

V lost 0 bases and J lost 3; bases outside the gene matches: 5. The CDR3 runs to 16 residues. Germline V gene lookup returns CDR1 SGHRS and CDR2 YFSETQ. Method: immunoSEQ multiplex PCR; TCRdb's copy keeps in-frame clones and lacks some. The sample carries around 25,000 clones, around nine tenths recorded once. The sequence was obtained from a woman aged 40-75 years with stage I lung adenocarcinoma. Specimen: peripheral blood, collected before any cancer treatment. The chain employs TRBV5-1 and TRBJ2-2; 7 bases line up with TRBD2. In DNA form, the CDR3 reads TGCGCCAGCAGCTTGGAGGCGGGAGCCGACACCGGGGAGCTGTTTTTT. This codes for CASSLEAGADTGELFF.